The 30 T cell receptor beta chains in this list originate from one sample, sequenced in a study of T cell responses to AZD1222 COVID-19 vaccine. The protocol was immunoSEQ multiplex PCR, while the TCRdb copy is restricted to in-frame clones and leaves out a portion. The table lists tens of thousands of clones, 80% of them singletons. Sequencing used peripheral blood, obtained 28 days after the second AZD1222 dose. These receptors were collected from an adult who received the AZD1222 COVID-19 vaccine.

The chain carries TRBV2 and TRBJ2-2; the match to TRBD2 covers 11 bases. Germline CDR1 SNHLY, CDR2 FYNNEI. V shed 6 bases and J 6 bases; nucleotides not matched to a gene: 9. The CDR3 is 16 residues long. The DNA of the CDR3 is TGTGCCAGCAGCCCTATAGCGGGAGGGCGTTCCGGGGAGCTGTTTTTT. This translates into CASSPIAGGRSGELFF.

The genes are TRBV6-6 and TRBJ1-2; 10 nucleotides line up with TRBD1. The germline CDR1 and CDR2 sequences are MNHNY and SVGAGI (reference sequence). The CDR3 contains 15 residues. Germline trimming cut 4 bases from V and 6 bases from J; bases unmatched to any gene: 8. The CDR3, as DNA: TGTGCCAGCAGTTCCCCTGACAGGGGGCTGGATGGCTACACCTTC. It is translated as CASSSPDRGLDGYTF.

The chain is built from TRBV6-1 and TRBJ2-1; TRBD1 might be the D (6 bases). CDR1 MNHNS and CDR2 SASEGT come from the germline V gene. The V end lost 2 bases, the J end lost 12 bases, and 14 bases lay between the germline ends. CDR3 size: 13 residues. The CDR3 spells CASSERGRGVQFF. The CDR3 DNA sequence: TGTGCCAGCAGTGAAAGGGGGAGAGGAGTGCAGTTCTTC.

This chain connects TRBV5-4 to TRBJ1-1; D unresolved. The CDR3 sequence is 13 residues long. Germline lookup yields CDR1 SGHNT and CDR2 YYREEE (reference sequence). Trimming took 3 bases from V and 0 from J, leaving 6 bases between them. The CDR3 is CASSWTLNTEAFF. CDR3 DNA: TGTGCCAGCAGCTGGACGTTGAACACTGAAGCTTTCTTT.

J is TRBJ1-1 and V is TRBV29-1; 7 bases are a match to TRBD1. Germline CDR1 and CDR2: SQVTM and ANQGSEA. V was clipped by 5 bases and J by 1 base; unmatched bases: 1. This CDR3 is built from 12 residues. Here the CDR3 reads CSVWDRNTEAFF. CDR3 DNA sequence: TGCAGCGTTTGGGACAGGAACACTGAAGCTTTCTTT. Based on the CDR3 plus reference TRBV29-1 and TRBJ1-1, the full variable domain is SAVISQKPSRDICQRGTSLTIQCQVDSQVTMMFWYRQQPGQSLTLIATANQGSEATYESGFVIDKFPISRPNLTFSTLTVSNMSPEDSSIYLCSVWDRNTEAFFGQGTRLTVV.

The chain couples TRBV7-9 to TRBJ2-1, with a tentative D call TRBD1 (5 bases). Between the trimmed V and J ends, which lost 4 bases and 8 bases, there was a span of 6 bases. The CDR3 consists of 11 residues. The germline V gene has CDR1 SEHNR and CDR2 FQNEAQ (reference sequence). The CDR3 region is CASSSTDEQFF. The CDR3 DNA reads TGTGCCAGCAGCTCGACAGATGAGCAGTTCTTC.

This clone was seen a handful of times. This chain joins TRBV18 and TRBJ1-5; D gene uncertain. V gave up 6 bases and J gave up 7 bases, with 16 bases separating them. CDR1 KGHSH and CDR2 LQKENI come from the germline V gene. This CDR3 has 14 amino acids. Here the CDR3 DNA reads TGTGCCAGCTCCCCGATTACTGCTAAGCAGCCCCAGCATTTT. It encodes CASSPITAKQPQHF.

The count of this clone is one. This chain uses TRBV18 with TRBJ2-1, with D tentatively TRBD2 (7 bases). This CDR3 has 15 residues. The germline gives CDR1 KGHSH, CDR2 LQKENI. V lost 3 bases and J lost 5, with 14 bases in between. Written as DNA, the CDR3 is TGTGCCAGCTCACCTAAGGGGGGGGAAAACAATGAGCAGTTCTTC. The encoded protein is CASSPKGGENNEQFF.

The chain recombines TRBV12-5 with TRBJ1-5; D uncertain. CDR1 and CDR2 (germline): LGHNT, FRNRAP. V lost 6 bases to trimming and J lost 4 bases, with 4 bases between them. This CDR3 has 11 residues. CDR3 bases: TGTGCTAGTGGACAGAATCAGCCCCAGCATTTT. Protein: CASGQNQPQHF.

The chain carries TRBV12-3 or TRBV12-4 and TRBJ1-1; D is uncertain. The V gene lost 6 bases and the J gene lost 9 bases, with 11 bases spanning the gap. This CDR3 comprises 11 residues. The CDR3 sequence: CASSPVLQAFF. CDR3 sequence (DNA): TGTGCCAGCAGCCCTGTGTTACAAGCTTTCTTT.

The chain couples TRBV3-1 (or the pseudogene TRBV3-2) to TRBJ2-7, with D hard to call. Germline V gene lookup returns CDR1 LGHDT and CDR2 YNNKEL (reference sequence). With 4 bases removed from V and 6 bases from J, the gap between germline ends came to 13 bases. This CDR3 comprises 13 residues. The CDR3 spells CASSRGGFGEQYF. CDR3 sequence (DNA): TGTGCCAGCAGCCGCGGCGGATTCGGCGAGCAGTACTTC.

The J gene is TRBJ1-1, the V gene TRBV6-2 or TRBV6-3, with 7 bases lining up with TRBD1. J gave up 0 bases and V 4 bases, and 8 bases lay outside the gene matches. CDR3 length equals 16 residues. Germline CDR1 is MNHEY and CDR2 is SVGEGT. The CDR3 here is CASSSRTGAVNTEAFF. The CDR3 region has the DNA TGTGCCAGCAGTTCCCGAACAGGGGCGGTGAACACTGAAGCTTTCTTT.

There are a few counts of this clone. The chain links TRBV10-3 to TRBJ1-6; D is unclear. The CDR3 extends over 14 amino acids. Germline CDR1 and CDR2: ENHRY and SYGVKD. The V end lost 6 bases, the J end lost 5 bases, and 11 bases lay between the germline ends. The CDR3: CAIRGRLDNSPLHF. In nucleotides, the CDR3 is TGTGCCATCAGGGGTAGACTCGATAATTCACCCCTCCACTTT.

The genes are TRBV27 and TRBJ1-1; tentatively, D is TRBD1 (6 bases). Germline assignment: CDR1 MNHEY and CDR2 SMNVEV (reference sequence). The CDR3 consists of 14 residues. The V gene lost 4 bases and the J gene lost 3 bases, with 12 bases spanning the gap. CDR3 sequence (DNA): TGTGCCAGCAGTTGGGGGGGGCGGGACACTGAAGCTTTCTTT. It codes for CASSWGGRDTEAFF.

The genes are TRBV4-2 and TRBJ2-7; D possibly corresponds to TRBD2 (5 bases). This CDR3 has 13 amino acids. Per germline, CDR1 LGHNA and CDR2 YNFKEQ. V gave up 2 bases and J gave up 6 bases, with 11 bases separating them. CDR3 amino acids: CASSQSEGREQYV. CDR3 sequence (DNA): TGTGCCAGCAGCCAATCTGAGGGTCGCGAGCAGTACGTC.

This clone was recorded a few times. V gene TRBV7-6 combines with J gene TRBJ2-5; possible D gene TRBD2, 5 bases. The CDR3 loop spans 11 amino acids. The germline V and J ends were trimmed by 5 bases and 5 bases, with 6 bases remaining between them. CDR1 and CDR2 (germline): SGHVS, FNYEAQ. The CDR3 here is CASSPGETQYF. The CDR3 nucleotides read TGTGCCAGCAGCCCGGGGGAGACCCAGTACTTC.

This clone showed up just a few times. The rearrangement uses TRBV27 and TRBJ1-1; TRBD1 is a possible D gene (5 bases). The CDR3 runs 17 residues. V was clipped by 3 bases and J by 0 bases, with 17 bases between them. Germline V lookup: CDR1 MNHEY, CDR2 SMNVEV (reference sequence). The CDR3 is CASSFFGAGGLNTEAFF. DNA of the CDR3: TGTGCCAGCAGTTTTTTCGGGGCAGGAGGGTTGAACACTGAAGCTTTCTTT.

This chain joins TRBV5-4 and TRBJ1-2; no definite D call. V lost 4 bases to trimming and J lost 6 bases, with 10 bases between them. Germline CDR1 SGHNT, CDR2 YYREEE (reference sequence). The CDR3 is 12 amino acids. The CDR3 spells CASSANGDGYTF. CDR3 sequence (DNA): TGTGCCAGCAGCGCGAACGGGGATGGCTACACCTTC.

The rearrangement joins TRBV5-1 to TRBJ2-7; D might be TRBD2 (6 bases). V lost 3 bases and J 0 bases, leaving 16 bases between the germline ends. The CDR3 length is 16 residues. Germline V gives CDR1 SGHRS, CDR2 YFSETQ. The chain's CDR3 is CASSWTGEHSSYEQYF. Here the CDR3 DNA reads TGCGCCAGCAGCTGGACGGGGGAGCATAGCTCCTACGAGCAGTACTTC.

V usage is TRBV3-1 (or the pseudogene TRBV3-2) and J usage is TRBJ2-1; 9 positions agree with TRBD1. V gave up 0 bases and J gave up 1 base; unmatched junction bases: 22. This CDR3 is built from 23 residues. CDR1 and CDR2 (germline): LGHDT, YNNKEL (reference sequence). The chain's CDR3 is CASSQDLGQGAVRIERSYNEQFF. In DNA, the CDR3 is TGTGCCAGCAGCCAAGATCTGGGACAGGGAGCCGTGAGAATCGAAAGGTCCTACAATGAGCAGTTCTTC.

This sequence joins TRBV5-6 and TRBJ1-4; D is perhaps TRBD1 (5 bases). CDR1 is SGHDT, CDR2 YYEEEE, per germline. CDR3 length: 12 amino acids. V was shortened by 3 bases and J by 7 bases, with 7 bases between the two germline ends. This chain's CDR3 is CASSWGPEKLFF. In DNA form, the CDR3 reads TGTGCCAGCAGCTGGGGACCTGAAAAACTGTTTTTT.

CDR3 nucleotides: TGTGCCAGCAGTGACTCGCGGGGGCCTTATAGCAATCAGCCCCAGCATTTT. Its protein product is CASSDSRGPYSNQPQHF. The rearrangement joins TRBV6-4 to TRBJ1-5, with D maybe TRBD1 (6 bases). The germline V and J ends were trimmed by 0 bases and 0 bases, with 12 bases remaining between them. CDR3 size: 17 residues. CDR1 is MRHNA and CDR2 is SNTAGT in the germline V gene.

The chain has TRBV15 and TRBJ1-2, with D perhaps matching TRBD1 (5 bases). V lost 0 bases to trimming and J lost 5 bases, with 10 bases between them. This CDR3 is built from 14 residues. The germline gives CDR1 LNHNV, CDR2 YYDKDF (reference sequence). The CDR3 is CATSRDRQGYGYTF. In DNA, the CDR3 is TGTGCCACCAGCAGAGATCGTCAGGGATATGGCTACACCTTC.

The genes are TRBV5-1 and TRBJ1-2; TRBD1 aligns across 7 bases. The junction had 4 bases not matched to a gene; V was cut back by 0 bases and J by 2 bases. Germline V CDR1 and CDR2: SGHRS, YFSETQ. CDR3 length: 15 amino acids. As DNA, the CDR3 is TGCGCCAGCAGCTTGGCCTCGACAGGGAACTATGGCTACACCTTC. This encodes CASSLASTGNYGYTF.

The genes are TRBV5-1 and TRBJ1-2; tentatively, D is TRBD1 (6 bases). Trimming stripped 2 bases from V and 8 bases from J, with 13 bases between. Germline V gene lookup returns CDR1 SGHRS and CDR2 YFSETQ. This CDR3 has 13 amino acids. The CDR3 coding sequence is TGCGCCAGCAGCTTTATCGGGGGGCAAGGCTACACCTTC. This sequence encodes CASSFIGGQGYTF.

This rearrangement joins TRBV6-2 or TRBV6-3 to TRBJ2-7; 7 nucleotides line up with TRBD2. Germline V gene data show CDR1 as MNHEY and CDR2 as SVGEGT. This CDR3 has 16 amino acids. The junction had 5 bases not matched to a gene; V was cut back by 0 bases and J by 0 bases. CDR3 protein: CASSYSGLRPSYEQYF. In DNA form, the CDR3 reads TGTGCCAGCAGTTACTCGGGACTACGCCCCTCCTACGAGCAGTACTTC.

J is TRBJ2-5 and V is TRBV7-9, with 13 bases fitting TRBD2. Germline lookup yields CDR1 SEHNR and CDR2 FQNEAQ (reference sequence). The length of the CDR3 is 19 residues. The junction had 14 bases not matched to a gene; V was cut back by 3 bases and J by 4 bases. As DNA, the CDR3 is TGTGCCAGCAGCTTTGACAAGTCATGGACTAGCGGGAGTAGAGAGACCCAGTACTTC. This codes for CASSFDKSWTSGSRETQYF.

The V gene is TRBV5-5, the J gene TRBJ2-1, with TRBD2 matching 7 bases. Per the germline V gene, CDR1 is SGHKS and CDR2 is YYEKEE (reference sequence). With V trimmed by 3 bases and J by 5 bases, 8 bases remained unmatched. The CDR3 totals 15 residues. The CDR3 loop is CASSYLRTRNNEQFF. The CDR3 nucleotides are TGTGCCAGCAGCTACCTGAGGACTAGAAACAATGAGCAGTTCTTC.

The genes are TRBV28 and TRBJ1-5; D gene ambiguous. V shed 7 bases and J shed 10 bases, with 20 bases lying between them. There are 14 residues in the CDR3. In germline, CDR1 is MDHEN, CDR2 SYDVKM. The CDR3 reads CASTLGDRRYPQHF. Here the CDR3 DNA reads TGTGCCAGCACCCTGGGTGACCGCCGTTACCCCCAGCATTTT.

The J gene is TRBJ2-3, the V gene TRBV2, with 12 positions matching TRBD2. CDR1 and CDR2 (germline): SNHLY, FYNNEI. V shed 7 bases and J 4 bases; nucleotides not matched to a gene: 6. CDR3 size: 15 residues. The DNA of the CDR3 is TGTGCCAGCATAAAACTAGCGGGGGGAGCAGATACGCAGTATTTT. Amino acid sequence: CASIKLAGGADTQYF.